The 32 T cell receptor beta chains below all came from one sample that was sequenced in a study of beta chain features in type 1 diabetes. Overall study findings and caveats: For Type 1 diabetes patients, all four CD4+ subsets carried TCRB CDR3s that were moderately but significantly shorter.

Antigens of these TCRs are unknown. Reverse transcribing all isolated RNA meant expressed TCRB transcripts were sequenced. Assay used: immunoSEQ multiplex PCR; TCRdb lists only in-frame clones, some missing. The sample lists about 280,000 clones, over 14% occurring once. Sequencing was carried out using naive CD4+ T cells from blood. The receptors were sampled from a man aged 18 to 30 with type 1 diabetes.

V gene TRBV5-6 combines with J gene TRBJ2-4; 7 nucleotides line up with TRBD1. Trimming cost V 4 bases and J 5 bases; bases outside gene matches: 12. The germline CDR1 and CDR2 sequences are SGHDT and YYEEEE. This CDR3 is built from 16 residues. For the CDR3, the DNA is TGTGCCAGCAGCCCCGCCATCCGGGACAGACAAAACATTCAGTACTTC. This translates into CASSPAIRDRQNIQYF.

This clone has more than one count but fewer than ten. The rearrangement joins TRBV9 to TRBJ2-2, with 8 positions matching TRBD2. CDR3 size: 15 residues. J lost 2 bases, V lost 2 bases, and 2 bases had no gene match. Germline CDR1 is SGDLS and CDR2 is YYNGEE. The CDR3 loop reads CASSVSGVNTGELFF. The CDR3 nucleotides are TGTGCCAGCAGCGTTAGCGGGGTAAACACCGGGGAGCTGTTTTTT.

The chain has TRBV27 and TRBJ2-3; 7 positions match TRBD1. With 5 bases clipped from V and 0 bases from J, the junction kept 14 bases outside the gene matches. CDR1 MNHEY and CDR2 SMNVEV come from the germline V gene (reference sequence). The CDR3 has 18 amino acids. Here the CDR3 DNA reads TGTGCCAGCAGTACGCTAAGGGACAGTCGTACTAGCACAGATACGCAGTATTTT. This codes for CASSTLRDSRTSTDTQYF.

This clone was seen more than once but under ten times. This chain links TRBV30 with TRBJ2-7; TRBD1 is a possible D gene (6 bases). The CDR3 sequence is 13 residues long. Germline-derived CDR1 and CDR2 are GTSNPN and SVGIG (reference sequence). V lost 6 bases, J lost 4 bases, and 16 bases lay in between. CDR3 sequence reads: CACLAGQKYEQYF. The DNA of the CDR3 is TGTGCCTGTCTAGCTGGACAGAAATACGAGCAGTACTTC.

This clone appeared a few times. The V call is TRBV9, the J call TRBJ2-3, with 8 bases aligning to TRBD2. Unmatched junction bases numbered 10, after V lost 4 bases and J lost 0 bases. The CDR3 sequence is 17 residues long. Germline values: CDR1 SGDLS, CDR2 YYNGEE. CDR3 sequence (DNA): TGTGCCAGCAGCCAGGGGTTAGCGGGGATTAGCACAGATACGCAGTATTTT. Residues: CASSQGLAGISTDTQYF.

The V and J genes are TRBV28 and TRBJ2-7, with TRBD1 matching 8 bases. Germline CDR1 reads MDHEN; CDR2 reads SYDVKM. Trimming took 5 bases from V and 6 from J; bases not matched to a gene: 18. The CDR3 loop spans 17 amino acids. The CDR3 loop reads CASSLTIIGTGRGEQYF. The CDR3 DNA follows: TGTGCCAGCAGTCTCACTATCATTGGGACAGGCCGAGGCGAGCAGTACTTC.

This clone came up a few times. CDR3 sequence (DNA): TGTGCCAGCAGCGGATACGGACAGTTTGTGACCCAGTACTTC. It is translated as CASSGYGQFVTQYF. This sequence joins TRBV7-2 and TRBJ2-5, with TRBD1 as a possible D gene (6 bases). Germline lookup yields CDR1 SGHTA and CDR2 FQGNSA. This CDR3 has 14 residues. Deletions cut 5 bases from V and 7 bases from J, with 17 bases between.

The chain couples TRBV2 to TRBJ2-5, with D perhaps TRBD1 (6 bases). Trimming removed 6 bases from V and 1 base from J, with 6 bases in between. CDR3 length equals 12 residues. Per the germline V gene, CDR1 is SNHLY and CDR2 is FYNNEI. The CDR3 sequence is CASRTGQETQYF. The CDR3 DNA sequence: TGTGCCAGCAGGACAGGCCAAGAGACCCAGTACTTC.

This clone occurred once. V is TRBV6-1 and J is TRBJ1-1; D possibly corresponds to TRBD1 (5 bases). The V end lost 6 bases, the J end lost 5 bases, and 13 bases lay between the germline ends. This CDR3 spans 13 amino acids. The germline gives CDR1 MNHNS, CDR2 SASEGT. Written as DNA, the CDR3 is TGTGCCAGCAGGGGGCCGATTGGGACTGAAGCTTTCTTT. It specifies CASRGPIGTEAFF.

This clone has more than one count but fewer than ten. The genes are TRBV5-1 and TRBJ2-7; TRBD1 agrees at 7 bases. V lost 5 bases to trimming and J lost 1 base; unmatched junction nucleotides: 9. Germline V lookup: CDR1 SGHRS, CDR2 YFSETQ. The CDR3 loop spans 15 amino acids. The CDR3 DNA follows: TGCGCCAGCAGGCCCGGGGCAGGGGGATCCTACGAGCAGTACTTC. It translates to CASRPGAGGSYEQYF.

This clone has more than one count but fewer than ten. V gene TRBV11-2 combines with J gene TRBJ2-3, with a possible D match to TRBD1 (6 bases). This CDR3 region has 16 residues. V dropped 2 bases and J dropped 2 bases, with 14 bases sitting between them. Germline values: CDR1 SGHAT, CDR2 FQNNGV. The CDR3 DNA is TGTGCCAGCAGCTTACATCAGGGGCCCCTCACAGATACGCAGTATTTT. Its translation is CASSLHQGPLTDTQYF.

The chain uses TRBV7-9 and TRBJ1-2; 10 bases are a match to TRBD1. From germline, CDR1 is SEHNR and CDR2 FQNEAQ (reference sequence). The CDR3 totals 16 residues. The V and J ends lost 2 bases and 2 bases, in that order; junction bases with no gene match: 5. Here the CDR3 DNA reads TGTGCCAGCAGCTTAAGGGGGACAGGGGAGAACTATGGCTACACCTTC. This codes for CASSLRGTGENYGYTF.

The chain uses TRBV7-9 and TRBJ2-1; perhaps TRBD2 as D (6 bases). CDR1 SEHNR and CDR2 FQNEAQ come from the germline V gene (reference sequence). V lost 6 bases and J 7 bases, leaving 13 bases between the germline ends. This CDR3 contains 13 residues. The CDR3 coding sequence is TGTGCCAGCAGTTCCACTAGCCTGAATGAGCAGTTCTTC. This gives the protein CASSSTSLNEQFF. The full variable domain, with the rest looked up from reference TRBV7-9 and TRBJ2-1, is DTGVSQNPRHKITKRGQNVTFRCDPISEHNRLYWYRQTLGQGPEFLTYFQNEAQLEKSRLLSDRFSAERPKGSFSTLEIQRTEQGDSAMYLCASSSTSLNEQFFGPGTRLTVL.

This clone has more than one count but fewer than ten. V is TRBV5-4 and J is TRBJ1-2; a weak D match, TRBD1 (6 bases). V shed 4 bases and J shed 8 bases, with 12 bases lying between them. CDR1 and CDR2 from the germline V gene are SGHNT and YYREEE (reference sequence). The CDR3 is 12 amino acids. CDR3 sequence: CASSATGFGYTF. The DNA for the CDR3 is TGTGCCAGCAGCGCAACAGGGTTCGGCTACACCTTC.

The chain uses TRBV6-5 and TRBJ2-1, with TRBD2 matching 9 bases. Germline V lookup: CDR1 MNHEY, CDR2 SVGAGI. Losses at the gene ends were 4 bases for V and 4 bases for J; bases not matched to a gene: 5. The CDR3 is 15 residues long. DNA of the CDR3: TGTGCCAGCAGTTCTAGCGGGACAATTTACAATGAGCAGTTCTTC. Translating it yields CASSSSGTIYNEQFF.

The chain joins TRBV7-2 to TRBJ1-4, with D tentatively TRBD1 (5 bases). The germline gives CDR1 SGHTA, CDR2 FQGNSA. The CDR3 is 14 amino acids. V was trimmed by 1 base and J by 5 bases, leaving 8 bases between them. Here the CDR3 DNA reads TGTGCCAGCAGCTTAGGGCAGGGAAATGAAAAACTGTTTTTT. Translation gives CASSLGQGNEKLFF. The whole variable domain, remainder taken from reference TRBV7-2 and TRBJ1-4, is GAGVSQSPSNKVTEKGKDVELRCDPISGHTALYWYRQSLGQGLEFLIYFQGNSAPDKSGLPSDRFSAERTGGSVSTLTIQRTQQEDSAVYLCASSLGQGNEKLFFGSGTQLSVL.

CDR3 nucleotides: TGTGCCAGCAGCCCTTGGACAGGGAACACTGAAGCTTTCTTT. Amino acids: CASSPWTGNTEAFF. This sequence joins TRBV7-2 and TRBJ1-1, with 7 bases lining up with TRBD1. V lost 5 bases, J lost 1 base, and 4 bases stayed unmatched. This CDR3 is built from 14 residues. From germline, CDR1 is SGHTA and CDR2 FQGNSA.

V and J are TRBV9 and TRBJ2-3; D remains unclear. With 4 bases removed from V and 6 bases from J, the gap between germline ends came to 6 bases. Germline V CDR1 and CDR2: SGDLS, YYNGEE. The CDR3 contains 11 residues. In nucleotides, the CDR3 is TGTGCCAGCAGCTTCGGTGATACGCAGTATTTT. This sequence encodes CASSFGDTQYF.

This clone has only a few counts. The V call is TRBV2, the J call TRBJ1-2; TRBD1 matches at 8 bases. The length of the CDR3 is 12 residues. Germline V gives CDR1 SNHLY, CDR2 FYNNEI. Trimming removed 3 bases from V and 8 bases from J; junction bases left unmatched: 2. In DNA, the CDR3 is TGTGCCAGCAGTGAGGACAGGGCGGGCTACACCTTC. Translating it yields CASSEDRAGYTF.

This clone was found a few times. This chain uses TRBV28 with TRBJ1-2; 8 positions match TRBD1. Losses at the gene ends were 8 bases for V and 4 bases for J; bases not matched to a gene: 6. Germline CDR1 and CDR2: MDHEN and SYDVKM. This CDR3 comprises 13 residues. The CDR3 DNA reads TGTGCCAGCGGGGGACAGGCCCTCTATGGCTACACCTTC. Protein sequence: CASGGQALYGYTF.

The V call is TRBV7-2, the J call TRBJ2-3; D might be TRBD2 (5 bases). CDR3 length equals 14 residues. CDR1 is SGHTA and CDR2 is FQGNSA in the germline V gene. V was trimmed by 2 bases and J by 6 bases, leaving 12 bases between them. The CDR3 region has the DNA TGTGCCAGCAGCTTATTTTCTGGGGAGGATACGCAGTATTTT. Translation gives CASSLFSGEDTQYF.

The chain joins TRBV5-6 to TRBJ1-1, with D perhaps matching TRBD1 (6 bases). Germline V lookup: CDR1 SGHDT, CDR2 YYEEEE. V was cut by 0 bases and J by 4 bases, with 16 bases left in between. CDR3 length: 16 amino acids. The CDR3, as DNA: TGTGCCAGCAGCTTGGTTACAGGGTTTGGTGTCACTGAAGCTTTCTTT. Its translation: CASSLVTGFGVTEAFF.

This clone showed up just a few times. V is TRBV9 and J is TRBJ2-3; possibly TRBD1 for D (6 bases). CDR1 and CDR2 (germline): SGDLS, YYNGEE. The CDR3 consists of 16 residues. Trimming left V 2 bases short and J 3 bases short, with 16 bases between. The CDR3 sequence is CASSVTQGWGTDTQYF. Written as DNA, the CDR3 is TGTGCCAGCAGCGTTACACAGGGTTGGGGGACAGATACGCAGTATTTT. Full variable domain (rest looked up from reference TRBV9 and TRBJ2-3): DSGVTQTPKHLITATGQRVTLRCSPRSGDLSVYWYQQSLDQGLQFLIQYYNGEERAKGNILERFSAQQFPDLHSELNLSSLELGDSALYFCASSVTQGWGTDTQYFGPGTRLTVL.

This sequence joins TRBV5-1 and TRBJ2-5, with D perhaps TRBD2 (5 bases). Germline V gene sequence: CDR1 SGHRS, CDR2 YFSETQ. This CDR3 comprises 14 residues. V was shortened by 4 bases and J by 5 bases, with 15 bases between the two germline ends. In nucleotides, the CDR3 is TGCGCCAGCAGCATCCCGGCGGGCGGTGAGACCCAGTACTTC. Amino acids: CASSIPAGGETQYF.

This clone was seen more than once but under ten times. The chain joins TRBV28 to TRBJ1-6; D is ambiguous. V was cut by 3 bases and J by 7 bases, with 13 bases left in between. This CDR3 comprises 15 residues. The germline V gene encodes CDR1 MDHEN and CDR2 SYDVKM. The CDR3 DNA follows: TGTGCCAGCAGTTTCCCCGGGTTCGAGAATTCACCCCTCCACTTT. Its translation is CASSFPGFENSPLHF. Full variable domain (remainder filled in from reference TRBV28 and TRBJ1-6): DVKVTQSSRYLVKRTGEKVFLECVQDMDHENMFWYRQDPGLGLRLIYFSYDVKMKEKGDIPEGYSVSREKKERFSLILESASTNQTSMYLCASSFPGFENSPLHFGNGTRLTVT.

This clone showed up just a few times. This chain links TRBV5-4 with TRBJ2-5; perhaps TRBD2 as D (6 bases). The CDR3 consists of 15 residues. Germline CDR1 SGHNT, CDR2 YYREEE (reference sequence). Deletions cut 3 bases from V and 3 bases from J, with 15 bases between. CDR3 bases: TGTGCCAGCAGCTCAGCGGGCGGTAGGAAAGAGACCCAGTACTTC. Protein sequence: CASSSAGGRKETQYF.

The V gene is TRBV29-1, the J gene TRBJ1-4; tentative D call: TRBD1 (5 bases). Germline CDR1 is SQVTM and CDR2 is ANQGSEA. V lost 7 bases, J lost 3 bases, and 12 bases lay in between. The CDR3 covers 13 residues. The CDR3 coding sequence is TGCAGCGGCCTGGGGCTAGCTAATGAAAAACTGTTTTTT. Translated: CSGLGLANEKLFF.

The chain uses TRBV5-1 and TRBJ2-5; the D is unclear. The V and J ends lost 2 bases and 1 base respectively, with 6 bases between them. The germline V gene encodes CDR1 SGHRS and CDR2 YFSETQ. There are 13 residues in the CDR3. The CDR3 region is CASSLGVQETQYF. The DNA for the CDR3 is TGCGCCAGCAGCTTAGGAGTCCAAGAGACCCAGTACTTC.

This clone appeared a few times. This rearrangement joins TRBV5-6 to TRBJ2-4; 7 positions match TRBD1. Looked up from germline, CDR1 is SGHDT and CDR2 is YYEEEE. The CDR3 extends over 17 amino acids. J lost 0 bases, V lost 0 bases, and 6 bases had no gene match. In nucleotides, the CDR3 is TGTGCCAGCAGCTTGGTAACCGGGACAGCAGCCAAAAACATTCAGTACTTC. It is translated as CASSLVTGTAAKNIQYF.

This clone was picked up a small number of times. This rearrangement joins TRBV28 to TRBJ2-7; 7 bases agree with TRBD1. The germline V gene encodes CDR1 MDHEN and CDR2 SYDVKM. CDR3 length: 14 amino acids. After removal of 6 bases from V and 4 bases from J, the junction contained 9 bases not matched to a gene. In DNA, the CDR3 is TGTGCCAGCAGAGGAACGGACAGGAGATACGAGCAGTACTTC. The encoded protein is CASRGTDRRYEQYF. The complete variable domain, with remaining parts taken from reference TRBV28 and TRBJ2-7, reads DVKVTQSSRYLVKRTGEKVFLECVQDMDHENMFWYRQDPGLGLRLIYFSYDVKMKEKGDIPEGYSVSREKKERFSLILESASTNQTSMYLCASRGTDRRYEQYFGPGTRLTVT.

This clone was found a few times. Written as DNA, the CDR3 is TGTGCCAGCAGTCCCGCTCGAGGTTACTACGAGCAGTACTTC. This sequence encodes CASSPARGYYEQYF. J is TRBJ2-7 and V is TRBV2; D gene uncertain. The germline V gene encodes CDR1 SNHLY and CDR2 FYNNEI. V was clipped by 5 bases and J by 3 bases, with 14 bases between them. There are 14 residues in the CDR3.

This clone has just a few counts. The rearrangement links TRBV25-1 to TRBJ2-2; 13 bases align to TRBD2. The CDR3 loop spans 16 amino acids. The V gene's germline CDR1 is MGHDK and CDR2 SYGVNS. V was pared by 2 bases and J by 4 bases, with 1 base of the junction left unmatched. The CDR3 region has the DNA TGTGCCAGCAGTGAAGGACTAGCGGGGGCCACCGGGGAGCTGTTTTTT. Residues: CASSEGLAGATGELFF.